This TCR beta chain was captured by sequencing in a study of shared clonotypes between healthy human individuals. Study-level results: Depth was large, yet rarefaction showed that sorted-subset sequencing was incomplete. A generally larger estimated richness was seen in naive subsets than in memory subsets. Between a few donors, naive CD4 clonotypes were shared at a level of approximately 5%.

Concerning this clone itself: The antigen remains undetermined. Other nucleotide sequences in the sample specify the same CDR3.

Trimming removed 4 bases at V and 1 base at J, with 7 bases between. CDR3 length equals 13 residues. CDR1 is SGHDT, CDR2 YYEEEE, per germline. Replicate sorted-subset PCRs were loaded with around 220 ng DNA, 25,000 to 30,000 T cell genomes. The data were produced by immunoSEQ multiplex PCR, yet TCRdb's version contains in-frame clones alone and is incomplete. The sample has some 2,500,000 clones, roughly 90% seen once. The V call is TRBV5-6, the J call TRBJ2-3; D is unclear. This clonotype was obtained from a man aged 18 to 30 in good health. Some clones in this sample may be carry-over from other donors' samples. The specimen sequenced was naive CD4+ T cells from PBMCs. Subset meaning: CD45RA+ positively selected. In DNA, the CDR3 is TGTGCCAGCAGCCTTGGGGGCACAGATACGCAGTATTTT. Translating gives CASSLGGTDTQYF. Looking up the rest from reference TRBV5-6 and TRBJ2-3 gives the full variable domain: DAGVTQSPTHLIKTRGQQVTLRCSPKSGHDTVSWYQQALGQGPQFIFQYYEEEERQRGNFPDRFSGHQFPNYSSELNVNALLLGDSALYLCASSLGGTDTQYFGPGTRLTVL.